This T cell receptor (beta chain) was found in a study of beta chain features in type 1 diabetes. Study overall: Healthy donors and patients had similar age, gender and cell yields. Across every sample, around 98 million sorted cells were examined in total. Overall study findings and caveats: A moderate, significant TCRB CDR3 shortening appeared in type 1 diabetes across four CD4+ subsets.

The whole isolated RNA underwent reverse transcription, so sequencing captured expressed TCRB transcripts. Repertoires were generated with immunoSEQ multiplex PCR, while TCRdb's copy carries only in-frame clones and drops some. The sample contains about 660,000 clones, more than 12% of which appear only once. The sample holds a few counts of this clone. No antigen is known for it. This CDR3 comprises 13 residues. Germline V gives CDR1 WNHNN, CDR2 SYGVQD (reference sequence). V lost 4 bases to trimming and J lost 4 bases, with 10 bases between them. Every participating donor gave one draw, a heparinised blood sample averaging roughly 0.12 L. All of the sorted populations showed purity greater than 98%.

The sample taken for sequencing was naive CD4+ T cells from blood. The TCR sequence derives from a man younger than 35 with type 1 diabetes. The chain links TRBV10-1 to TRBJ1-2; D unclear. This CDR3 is CASSGEQSYGYTF. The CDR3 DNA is TGCGCCAGCAGTGGGGAACAGAGCTATGGCTACACCTTC.